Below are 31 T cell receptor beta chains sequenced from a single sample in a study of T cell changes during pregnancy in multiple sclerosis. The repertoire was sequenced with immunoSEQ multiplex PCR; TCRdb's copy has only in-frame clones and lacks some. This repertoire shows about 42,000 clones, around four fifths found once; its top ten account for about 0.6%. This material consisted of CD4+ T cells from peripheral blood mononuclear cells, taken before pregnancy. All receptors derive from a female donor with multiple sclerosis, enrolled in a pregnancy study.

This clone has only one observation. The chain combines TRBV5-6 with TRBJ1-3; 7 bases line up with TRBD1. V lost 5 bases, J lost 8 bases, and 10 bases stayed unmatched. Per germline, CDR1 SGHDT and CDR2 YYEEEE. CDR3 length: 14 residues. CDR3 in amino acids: CASRKTGAGDTIYF. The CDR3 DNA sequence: TGTGCCAGCAGGAAAACAGGGGCTGGGGACACCATATATTTT.

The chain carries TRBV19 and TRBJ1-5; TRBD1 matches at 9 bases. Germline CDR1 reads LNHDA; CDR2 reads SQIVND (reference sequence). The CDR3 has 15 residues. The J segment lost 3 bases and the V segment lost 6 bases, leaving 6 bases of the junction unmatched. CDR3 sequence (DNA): TGTGCCAGTAGCTACGGGACAGGGAACAATCAGCCCCAGCATTTT. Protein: CASSYGTGNNQPQHF.

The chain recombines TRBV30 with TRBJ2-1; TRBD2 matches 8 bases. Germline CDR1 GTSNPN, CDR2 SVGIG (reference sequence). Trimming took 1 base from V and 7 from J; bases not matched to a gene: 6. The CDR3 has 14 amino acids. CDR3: CAWSGTGRDNEQFF. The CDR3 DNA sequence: TGTGCCTGGAGTGGTACCGGGAGGGATAATGAGCAGTTCTTC.

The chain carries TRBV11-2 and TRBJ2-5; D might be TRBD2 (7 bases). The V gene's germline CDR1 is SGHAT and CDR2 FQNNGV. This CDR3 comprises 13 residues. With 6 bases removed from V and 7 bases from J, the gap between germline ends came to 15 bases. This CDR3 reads CASSALATGTQYF. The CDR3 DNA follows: TGTGCCAGCAGTGCACTAGCGACAGGGACCCAGTACTTC.

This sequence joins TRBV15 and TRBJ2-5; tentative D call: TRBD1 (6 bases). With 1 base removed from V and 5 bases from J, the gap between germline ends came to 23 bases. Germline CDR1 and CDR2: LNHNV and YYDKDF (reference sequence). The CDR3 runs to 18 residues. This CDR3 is CATSRVIIGRDMSETQYF. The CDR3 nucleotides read TGTGCCACCAGCAGAGTTATAATAGGACGGGACATGTCGGAGACCCAGTACTTC.

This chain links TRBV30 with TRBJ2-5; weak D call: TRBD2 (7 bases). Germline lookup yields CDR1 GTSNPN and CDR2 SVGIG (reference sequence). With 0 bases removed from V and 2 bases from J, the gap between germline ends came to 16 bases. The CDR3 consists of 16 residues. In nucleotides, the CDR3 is TGTGCCTGGAGTGTATGGTATAGGGGGGGGCAAGAGACCCAGTACTTC. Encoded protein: CAWSVWYRGGQETQYF.

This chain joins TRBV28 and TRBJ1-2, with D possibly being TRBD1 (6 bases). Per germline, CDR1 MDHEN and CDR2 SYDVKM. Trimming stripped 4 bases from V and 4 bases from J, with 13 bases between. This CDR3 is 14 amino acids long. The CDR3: CASSSLTGAYGYTF. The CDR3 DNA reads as TGTGCCAGCAGTTCCCTGACAGGAGCCTATGGCTACACCTTC.

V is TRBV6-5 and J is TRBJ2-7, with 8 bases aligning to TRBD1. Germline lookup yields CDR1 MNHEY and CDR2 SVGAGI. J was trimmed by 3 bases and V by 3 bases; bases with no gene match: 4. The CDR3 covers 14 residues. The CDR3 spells CASSYTGGIYEQYF. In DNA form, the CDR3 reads TGTGCCAGCAGTTATACAGGGGGGATCTACGAGCAGTACTTC.

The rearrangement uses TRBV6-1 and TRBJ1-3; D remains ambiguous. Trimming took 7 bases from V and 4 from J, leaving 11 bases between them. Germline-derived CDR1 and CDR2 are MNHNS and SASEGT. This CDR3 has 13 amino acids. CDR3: CASNRQPGNTIYF. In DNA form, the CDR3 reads TGTGCCAGCAATAGACAACCCGGAAACACCATATATTTT.

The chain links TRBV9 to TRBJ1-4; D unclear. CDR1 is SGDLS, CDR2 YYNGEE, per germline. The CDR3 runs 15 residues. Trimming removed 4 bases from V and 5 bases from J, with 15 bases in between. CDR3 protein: CASSRLPERNEKLFF. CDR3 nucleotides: TGTGCCAGCAGCCGCCTGCCGGAGAGAAATGAAAAACTGTTTTTT.

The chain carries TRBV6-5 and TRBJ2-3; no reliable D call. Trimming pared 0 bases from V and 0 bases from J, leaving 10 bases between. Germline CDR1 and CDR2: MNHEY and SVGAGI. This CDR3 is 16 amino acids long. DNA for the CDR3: TGTGCCAGCAGTTACTCCCCCGGTTCTAGCACAGATACGCAGTATTTT. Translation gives CASSYSPGSSTDTQYF.

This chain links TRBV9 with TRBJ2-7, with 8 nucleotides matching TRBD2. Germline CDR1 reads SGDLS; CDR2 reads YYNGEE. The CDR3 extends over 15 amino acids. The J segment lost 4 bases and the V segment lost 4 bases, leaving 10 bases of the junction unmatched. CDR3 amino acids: CASSPGGDYRYEQYF. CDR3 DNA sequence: TGTGCCAGCAGCCCGGGGGGGGACTACCGTTACGAGCAGTACTTC. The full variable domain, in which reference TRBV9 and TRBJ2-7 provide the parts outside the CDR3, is DSGVTQTPKHLITATGQRVTLRCSPRSGDLSVYWYQQSLDQGLQFLIQYYNGEERAKGNILERFSAQQFPDLHSELNLSSLELGDSALYFCASSPGGDYRYEQYFGPGTRLTVT.

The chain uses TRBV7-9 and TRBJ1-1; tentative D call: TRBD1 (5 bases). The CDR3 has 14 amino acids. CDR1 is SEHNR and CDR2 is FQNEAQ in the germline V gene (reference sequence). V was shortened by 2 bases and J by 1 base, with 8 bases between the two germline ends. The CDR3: CASSLNTGNTEAFF. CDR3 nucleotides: TGTGCCAGCAGCTTAAATACAGGGAACACTGAAGCTTTCTTT.

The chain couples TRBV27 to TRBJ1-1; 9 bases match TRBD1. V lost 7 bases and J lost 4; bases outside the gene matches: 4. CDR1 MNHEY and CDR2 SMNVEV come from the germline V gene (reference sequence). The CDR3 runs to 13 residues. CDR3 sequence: CASKDRGRTEAFF. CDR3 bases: TGTGCCAGCAAGGACAGGGGACGCACTGAAGCTTTCTTT.

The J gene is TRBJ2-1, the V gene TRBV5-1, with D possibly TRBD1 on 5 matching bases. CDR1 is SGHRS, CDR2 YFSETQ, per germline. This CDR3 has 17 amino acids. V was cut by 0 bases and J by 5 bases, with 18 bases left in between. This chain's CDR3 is CASSLDPTGPPDNEQFF. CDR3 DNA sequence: TGCGCCAGCAGCTTGGATCCTACAGGTCCGCCCGACAATGAGCAGTTCTTC.

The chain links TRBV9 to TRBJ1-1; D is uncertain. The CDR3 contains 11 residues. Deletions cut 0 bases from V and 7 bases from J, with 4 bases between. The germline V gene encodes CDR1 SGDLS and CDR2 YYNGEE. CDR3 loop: CASSVGSEAFF. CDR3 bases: TGTGCCAGCAGCGTAGGGAGTGAAGCTTTCTTT.

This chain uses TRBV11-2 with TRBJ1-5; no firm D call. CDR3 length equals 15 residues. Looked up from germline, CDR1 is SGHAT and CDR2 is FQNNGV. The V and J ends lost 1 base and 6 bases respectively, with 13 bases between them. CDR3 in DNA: TGTGCCAGCAGCTTAGGATCGGGGAACGGTCAGCCCCAGCATTTT. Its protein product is CASSLGSGNGQPQHF.

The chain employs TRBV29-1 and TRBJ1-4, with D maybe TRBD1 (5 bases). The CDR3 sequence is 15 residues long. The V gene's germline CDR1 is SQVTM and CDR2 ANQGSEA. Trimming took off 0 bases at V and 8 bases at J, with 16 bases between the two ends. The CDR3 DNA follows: TGCAGCGTTGAAGAGGGAGGGGCGCATAGCGAAAAACTGTTTTTT. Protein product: CSVEEGGAHSEKLFF.

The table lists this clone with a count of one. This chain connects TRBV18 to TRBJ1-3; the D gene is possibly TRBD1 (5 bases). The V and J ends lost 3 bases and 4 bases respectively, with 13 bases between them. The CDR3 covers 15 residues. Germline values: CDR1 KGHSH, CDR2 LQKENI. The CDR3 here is CASSPQGASGNTIYF. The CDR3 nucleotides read TGTGCCAGCTCACCTCAAGGGGCTTCCGGAAACACCATATATTTT.

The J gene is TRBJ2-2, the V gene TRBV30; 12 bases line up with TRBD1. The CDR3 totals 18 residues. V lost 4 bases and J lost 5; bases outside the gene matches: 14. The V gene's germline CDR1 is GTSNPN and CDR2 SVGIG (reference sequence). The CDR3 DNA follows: TGTGCCTGGACGCCTTTCCCGGGACAGGGGGCCTGGACCGGGGAGCTGTTTTTT. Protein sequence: CAWTPFPGQGAWTGELFF.

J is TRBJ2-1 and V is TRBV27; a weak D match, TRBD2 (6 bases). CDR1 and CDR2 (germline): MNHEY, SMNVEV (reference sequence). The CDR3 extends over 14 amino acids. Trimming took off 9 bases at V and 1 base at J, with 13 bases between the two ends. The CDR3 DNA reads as TGTGCCAGTGGGGACTTTTCGTCCTACAATGAGCAGTTCTTC. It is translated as CASGDFSSYNEQFF.

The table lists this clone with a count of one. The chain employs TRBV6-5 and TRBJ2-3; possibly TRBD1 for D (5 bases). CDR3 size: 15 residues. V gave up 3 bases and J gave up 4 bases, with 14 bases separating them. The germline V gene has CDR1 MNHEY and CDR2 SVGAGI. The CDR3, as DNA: TGTGCCAGCAGTTATAGGCAGGGTTTTCCAGATACGCAGTATTTT. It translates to CASSYRQGFPDTQYF.

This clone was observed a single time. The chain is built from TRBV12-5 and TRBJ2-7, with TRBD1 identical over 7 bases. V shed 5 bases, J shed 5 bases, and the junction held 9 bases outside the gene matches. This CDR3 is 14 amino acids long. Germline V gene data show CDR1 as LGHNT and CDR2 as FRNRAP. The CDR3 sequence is CASGREQGSHEQYF. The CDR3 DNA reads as TGTGCTAGTGGTAGAGAACAGGGGTCACACGAGCAGTACTTC.

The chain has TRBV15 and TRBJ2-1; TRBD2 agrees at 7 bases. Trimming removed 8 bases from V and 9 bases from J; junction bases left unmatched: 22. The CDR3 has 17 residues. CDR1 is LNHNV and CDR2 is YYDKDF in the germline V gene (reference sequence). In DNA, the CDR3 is TGTGCCACCGGCGGAGCGGGGCAAATCTATCCGGGGGGTGAGCAGTTCTTC. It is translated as CATGGAGQIYPGGEQFF.

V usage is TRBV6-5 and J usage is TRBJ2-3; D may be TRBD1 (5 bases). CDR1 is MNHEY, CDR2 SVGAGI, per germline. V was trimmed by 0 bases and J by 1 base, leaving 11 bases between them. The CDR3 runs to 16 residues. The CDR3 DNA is TGTGCCAGCAGTTACTCGCCCAGGGCGGGCACAGATACGCAGTATTTT. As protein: CASSYSPRAGTDTQYF.

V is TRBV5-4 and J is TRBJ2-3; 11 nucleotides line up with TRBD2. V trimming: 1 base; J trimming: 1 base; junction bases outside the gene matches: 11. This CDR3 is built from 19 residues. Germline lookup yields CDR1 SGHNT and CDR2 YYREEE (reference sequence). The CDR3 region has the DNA TGTGCCAGCAGCTTGCTCAAACTAGCGGGGGCCGCTGGCACAGATACGCAGTATTTT. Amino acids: CASSLLKLAGAAGTDTQYF.

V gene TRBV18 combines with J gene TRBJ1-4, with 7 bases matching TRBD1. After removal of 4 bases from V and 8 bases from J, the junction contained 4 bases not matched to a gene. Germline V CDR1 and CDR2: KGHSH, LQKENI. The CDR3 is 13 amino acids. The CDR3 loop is CASSRGQPEKLFF. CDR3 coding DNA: TGTGCCAGCTCACGGGGACAGCCCGAAAAACTGTTTTTT.

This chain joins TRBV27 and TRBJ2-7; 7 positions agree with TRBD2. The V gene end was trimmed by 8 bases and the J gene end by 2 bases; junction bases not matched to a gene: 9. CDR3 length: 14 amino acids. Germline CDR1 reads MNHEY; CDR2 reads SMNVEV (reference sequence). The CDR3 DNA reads TGTGCCAGCCAATTGAAGCGGGGCCCCTACGAGCAGTACTTC. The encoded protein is CASQLKRGPYEQYF.

The CDR3 here is CASSALGTANTGELFF. The CDR3 DNA follows: TGTGCCAGTAGTGCCCTCGGGACAGCGAACACCGGGGAGCTGTTTTTT. The genes are TRBV19 and TRBJ2-2; 7 bases are a match to TRBD1. J gave up 0 bases and V 5 bases, and 6 bases lay outside the gene matches. This CDR3 contains 16 residues. Germline CDR1 is LNHDA and CDR2 is SQIVND (reference sequence).

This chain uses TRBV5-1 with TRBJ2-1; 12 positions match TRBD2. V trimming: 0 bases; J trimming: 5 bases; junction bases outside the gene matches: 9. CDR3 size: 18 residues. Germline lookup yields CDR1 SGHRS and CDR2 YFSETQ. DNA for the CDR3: TGCGCCAGCAGCTTGGGTCGGACTAGCGGGACCCACCACAATGAGCAGTTCTTC. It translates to CASSLGRTSGTHHNEQFF.

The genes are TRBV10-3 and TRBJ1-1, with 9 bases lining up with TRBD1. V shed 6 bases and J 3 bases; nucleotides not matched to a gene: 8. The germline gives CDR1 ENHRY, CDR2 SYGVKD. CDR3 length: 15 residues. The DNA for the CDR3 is TGTGCCATCAGGGGTCCACAGGGGGCGGACACTGAAGCTTTCTTT. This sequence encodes CAIRGPQGADTEAFF.